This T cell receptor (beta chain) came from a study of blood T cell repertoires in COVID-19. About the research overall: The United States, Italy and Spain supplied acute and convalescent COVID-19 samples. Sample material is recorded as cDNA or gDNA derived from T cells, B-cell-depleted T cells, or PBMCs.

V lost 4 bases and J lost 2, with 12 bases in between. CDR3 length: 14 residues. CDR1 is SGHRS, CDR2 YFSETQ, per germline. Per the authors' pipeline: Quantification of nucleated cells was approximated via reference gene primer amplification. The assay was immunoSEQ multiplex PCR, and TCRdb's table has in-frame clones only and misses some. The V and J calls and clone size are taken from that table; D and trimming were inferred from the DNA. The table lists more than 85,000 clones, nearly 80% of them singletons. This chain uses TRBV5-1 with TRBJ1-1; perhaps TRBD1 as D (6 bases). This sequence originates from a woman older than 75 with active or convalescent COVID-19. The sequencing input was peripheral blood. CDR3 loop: CASSLDSHNTEAFF. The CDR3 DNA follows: TGCGCCAGCAGCCTGGACAGTCATAACACTGAAGCTTTCTTT.